This TCR beta chain was recorded in a study of cytomegalovirus exposure and HLA in healthy donors. About the research overall: From about 200 million T cells, an earlier analysis saw roughly 100 million unique TCR beta sequences.

The CDR3 totals 15 residues. The V end lost 5 bases, the J end lost 4 bases, and 17 bases lay between the germline ends. Germline CDR1 is MDHEN and CDR2 is SYDVKM. This clone came up once. The primer mix had 60 Vbeta and 13 Jbeta primers. Using immunoSEQ multiplex PCR, the repertoire was profiled, and TCRdb retains in-frame clones only, with some absent. This table holds roughly 130,000 clones, about four fifths found once. The source material was PBMCs. This TCR derives from a man between 18 and 35 years old in good health and CMV-seronegative. The rearrangement uses TRBV28 and TRBJ1-2; D call uncertain. The CDR3 protein is CASSRSSGGGYGYTF. DNA of the CDR3: TGTGCCAGCAGTCGTAGTTCGGGAGGAGGCTATGGCTACACCTTC.